The clone carrying this TCR beta chain occurred a few times. Antigen unknown. Each CDR3 protein is one row after TCRdb ran MiXCR on the 5' RACE reads. The sample contains tens of thousands of distinct CDR3 sequences, more than 12% of which appear only once. V trimming: 1 base; J trimming: 5 bases; junction bases outside the gene matches: 5. Germline lookup yields CDR1 LNHNV and CDR2 YYDKDF (reference sequence). CDR3 length: 15 amino acids. The sample comes from a study of T-cell memory formation after mild COVID-19. General study results and limits: Shrinking CD4+ clones were chiefly CM and EM; CD8+ ones were chiefly EMRA.

The sample consisted of PBMCs or a T cell subset sorted from them (not recorded which). The chain has TRBV15 and TRBJ2-7, with 10 bases matching TRBD1. The sequence was obtained from a man aged 18 to 29 who had mild COVID-19 (a few samples of this study predate the infection). Cell type and time point are not known. The CDR3 sequence is CATSRGQGALHEQYF. CDR3 coding DNA: TGTGCCACCAGCAGAGGACAGGGGGCTTTACACGAGCAGTACTTC. Supplemented by reference TRBV15 and TRBJ2-7, the full variable domain reads DAMVIQNPRYQVTQFGKPVTLSCSQTLNHNVMYWYQQKSSQAPKLLFHYYDKDFNNEADTPDNFQSRRPNTSFCFLDIRSPGLGDTAMYLCATSRGQGALHEQYFGPGTRLTVT.